This T cell receptor beta chain was identified during a study of T cells in Graves' hyperthyroidism and ophthalmopathy. Overall study: Peripheral blood draws took place at initial diagnosis, ahead of any treatment.

What was amplified from RNA transcripts were TCR beta CDR3 regions. The HTBI primer set was used in a first-round RT-PCR of the TCR CDR3. TCRdb independently ran MiXCR on the multiplex PCR reads; one entry per CDR3 protein. The table shows 380,000 or so distinct CDR3 sequences, with approximately 19% occurring only once. General study findings and limits: Prediction of ophthalmopathy progression came a median approximately 6 months pre-onset. Ophthalmopathy and stable hyperthyroidism were separated by a 13 V-J model.

In this sample, this clonotype turned up many times. Its antigen remains unknown. V lost 2 bases to trimming and J lost 7 bases, with 6 bases between them. This CDR3 region has 11 residues. Germline CDR1 and CDR2: SGHRS and YFSETQ. The genes are TRBV5-1 and TRBJ1-1; D is unresolved. Sequenced input: blood. The TCR was taken from a woman between 18 and 30 years old with Graves' hyperthyroidism. The CDR3: CASSFESEAFF. As DNA, the CDR3 is TGCGCCAGCAGCTTTGAGAGTGAAGCTTTCTTT.